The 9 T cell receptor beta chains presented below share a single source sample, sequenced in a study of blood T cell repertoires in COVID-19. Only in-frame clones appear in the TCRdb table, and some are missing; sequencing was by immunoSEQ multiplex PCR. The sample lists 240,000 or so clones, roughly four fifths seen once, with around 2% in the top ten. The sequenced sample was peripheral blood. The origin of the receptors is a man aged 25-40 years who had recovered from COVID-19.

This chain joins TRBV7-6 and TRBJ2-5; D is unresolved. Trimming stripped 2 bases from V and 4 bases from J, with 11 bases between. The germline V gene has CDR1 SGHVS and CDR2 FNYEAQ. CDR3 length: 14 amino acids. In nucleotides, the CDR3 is TGTGCCAGCAGCTTAATGAGGTTAGGAGAGACCCAGTACTTC. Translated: CASSLMRLGETQYF.

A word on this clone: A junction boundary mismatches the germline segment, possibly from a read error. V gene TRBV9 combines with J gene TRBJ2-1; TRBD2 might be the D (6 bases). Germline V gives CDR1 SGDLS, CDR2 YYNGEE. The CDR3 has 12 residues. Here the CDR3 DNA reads TGTGCCAGCAGCGTAGAGGGCGGGGAGCCGTTCTTC. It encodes CASSVEGGEPFF.

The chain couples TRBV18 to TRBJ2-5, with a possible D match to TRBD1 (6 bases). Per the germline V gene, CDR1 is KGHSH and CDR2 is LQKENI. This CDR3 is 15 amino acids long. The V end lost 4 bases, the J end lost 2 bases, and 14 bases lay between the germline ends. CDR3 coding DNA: TGTGCCAGCTCACTCTTACAGGGATCGCAAGAGACCCAGTACTTC. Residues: CASSLLQGSQETQYF.

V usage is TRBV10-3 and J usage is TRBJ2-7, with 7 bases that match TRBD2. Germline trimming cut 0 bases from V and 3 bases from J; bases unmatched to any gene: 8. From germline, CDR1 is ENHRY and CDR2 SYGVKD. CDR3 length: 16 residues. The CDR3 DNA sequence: TGTGCCATCAGTGAGTCCCCCACCGGACTAGACTACGAGCAGTACTTC. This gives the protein CAISESPTGLDYEQYF.

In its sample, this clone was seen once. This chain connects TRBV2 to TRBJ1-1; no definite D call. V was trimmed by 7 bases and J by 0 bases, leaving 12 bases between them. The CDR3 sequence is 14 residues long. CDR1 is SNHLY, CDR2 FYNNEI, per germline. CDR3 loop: CASKVPRVNTEAFF. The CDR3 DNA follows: TGTGCCAGCAAGGTTCCGAGGGTGAACACTGAAGCTTTCTTT.

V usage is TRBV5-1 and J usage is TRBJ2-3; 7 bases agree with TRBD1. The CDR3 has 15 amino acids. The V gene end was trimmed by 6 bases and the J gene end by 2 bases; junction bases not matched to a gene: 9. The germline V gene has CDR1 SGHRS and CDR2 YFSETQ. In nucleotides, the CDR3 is TGCGCCAGCATCGAGGGACAGCGGCACACAGATACGCAGTATTTT. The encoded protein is CASIEGQRHTDTQYF.

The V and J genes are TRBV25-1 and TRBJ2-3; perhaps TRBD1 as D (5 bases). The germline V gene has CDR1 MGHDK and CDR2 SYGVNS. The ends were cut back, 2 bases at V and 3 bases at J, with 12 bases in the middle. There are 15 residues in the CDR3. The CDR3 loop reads CASSEGAHGTDTQYF. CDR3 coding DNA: TGTGCCAGCAGTGAAGGGGCCCACGGTACAGATACGCAGTATTTT.

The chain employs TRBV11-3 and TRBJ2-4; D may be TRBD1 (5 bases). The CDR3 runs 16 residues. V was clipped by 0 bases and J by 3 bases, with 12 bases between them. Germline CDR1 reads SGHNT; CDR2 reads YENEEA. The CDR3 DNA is TGTGCCAGCAGCTTAGATAGGGCAGGGCGCAAAAACATTCAGTACTTC. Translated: CASSLDRAGRKNIQYF.

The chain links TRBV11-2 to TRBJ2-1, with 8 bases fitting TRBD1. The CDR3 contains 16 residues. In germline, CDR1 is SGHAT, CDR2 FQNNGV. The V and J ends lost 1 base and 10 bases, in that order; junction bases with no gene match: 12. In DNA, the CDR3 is TGTGCCAGCAGCTTAGGGGTTGCGACAGGGGTAGGGGAGCAGTTCTTC. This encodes CASSLGVATGVGEQFF.